This T cell receptor beta chain originates from a study of OX40 agonist ivuxolimab in advanced cancers. Study-wide context: The costimulatory receptor OX40 (CD134) was targeted by ivuxolimab, a fully human IgG2 agonistic monoclonal antibody. Intravenous ivuxolimab was administered to patients every 2 weeks at six dose levels: 0.01, 0.1, 0.3, 1.5, 3 and 10 mg/kg. Among the approximately 50 dose-escalation patients, about 19 had hepatocellular carcinoma, about 15 melanoma, 9 renal cell carcinoma and 9 head and neck cancer. The dose-escalation cohort was roughly 87% male with a mean age of about 65 years, ranging from roughly 20 to 85. Patients were allowed to have had prior anti-PD-1, anti-PD-L1 or anti-CTLA-4 therapy, and 40% of the dose-escalation patients had been treated with checkpoint inhibitors. Partial responses occurred in three dose-escalation patients, of whom one had hepatocellular carcinoma and two had cutaneous melanoma. Peripheral TCRbeta sequencing aimed to test whether ivuxolimab altered TCR sequence diversity and caused clonal T-cell expansion. The paper reports the monotherapy dose-escalation portion (N = 52 patients) of the phase I ivuxolimab trial. Summary of the overall study and its limitations: Antigen specificity was not determined for the clonally expanded peripheral T cells. After ivuxolimab, more expanded clones were found on average in CD8+ T cells than in CD4+ T cells. In partial responders in the 0.1-3.0 mg/kg groups, normalized peripheral clonal expansion was found to be among the lowest, especially among CD8+ T cells. Low levels of normalized T-cell clonal expansion were also seen in some patients who did not respond. At doses of 0.1 to 3.0 mg/kg, clonal expansion of both CD4+ and CD8+ T cells in blood was seen between baseline and week 6.

For sequencing of the TCRbeta CDR3 region, genomic DNA was extracted from the sorted cells. The immunoSEQ Assay was used for sequencing of TCRbeta CDR3 regions. TCRdb provides this immuneACCESS table in a form limited to in-frame rearrangements. Some clones are lacking; in checked studies, under half of them reflect an unresolved V gene, and why the rest are absent is not known. The table for this sample lists around 95,000 clones; about 91% of them were counted only once. The ten largest clonotypes hold under 0.65% of the sample. The germline V end is reduced by 2 bases and the J end by 2 bases; junction bases left unmatched: 3. From its cysteine to its phenylalanine, the CDR3 spans 14 amino acids. Here the CDR3 DNA is all that survives: 42 bases in frame from base 1. CDR1 KGHSH and CDR2 LQKENI were looked up in the germline V gene. To note about this clone: The antigen it recognizes is unknown. No qualities accompany the bases; no much larger clone lies one base away.

The trial excluded patients who had a history of autoimmune disease or were on systemic immunosuppression. Peripheral blood for TCR sequencing was collected from all dose cohorts at baseline, on cycle 4 day 1, and on cycle 7 day 1. Samples came from an open-label, multicenter, first-in-human phase I dose-escalation trial of ivuxolimab. The trial enrolled adults with locally advanced or metastatic head and neck squamous cell, hepatocellular, melanoma or renal cell carcinoma. CD4+ and CD8+ T cells were sorted separately from peripheral blood before TCR sequencing. The TCR originated in an adult with an advanced solid tumor such as melanoma, head and neck, liver or kidney cancer. The chain employs TRBV18 and TRBJ2-7; 7 central bases correspond to TRBD1. The sequences come from CD4+ or CD8+ T cells sorted from blood, collected in a trial of the OX40 agonist ivuxolimab. The CDR3 region has the sequence CASSPEGQAYEQYF. The DNA sequence is TGTGCCAGCTCACCAGAAGGACAGGCCTACGAGCAGTACTTC. With the rest looked up from the reference TRBV18 and TRBJ2-7 genes rather than sequenced, the full variable domain is NAGVMQNPRHLVRRRGQEARLRCSPMKGHSHVYWYRQLPEEGLKFMVYLQKENIIDESGMPKERFSAEFPKEGPSILRIQQVVRGDSAAYFCASSPEGQAYEQYFGPGTRLTVT.